One sample yielded the 30 T cell receptor beta chains listed below, sequenced in a study of technical replicates of blood from several donors. Data came from immunoSEQ multiplex PCR; TCRdb stores just in-frame clones and leaves some out. The sample consists of some 58,000 clones, around 94% of them appearing once. Sequencing used T cells isolated from PBMCs. The receptor source for this set is a human donor in good health.

This sequence joins TRBV5-1 and TRBJ1-2, with 7 bases fitting TRBD1. V trimming: 4 bases; J trimming: 3 bases; junction bases outside the gene matches: 9. Germline lookup yields CDR1 SGHRS and CDR2 YFSETQ. The CDR3 extends over 15 amino acids. CDR3 coding DNA: TGCGCCAGCAGCATGGAATCGGACAGGCACTATGGCTACACCTTC. Protein product: CASSMESDRHYGYTF.

The chain recombines TRBV5-1 with TRBJ2-7, with TRBD1 as a possible D gene (5 bases). Germline CDR1 and CDR2: SGHRS and YFSETQ. V gave up 0 bases and J gave up 3 bases, with 13 bases separating them. This CDR3 has 15 amino acids. CDR3 sequence reads: CASSLEQATFYEQYF. The CDR3 DNA is TGCGCCAGCAGCTTGGAACAGGCGACCTTCTACGAGCAGTACTTC.

V usage is TRBV28 and J usage is TRBJ2-7; a possible D gene is TRBD2 (5 bases). The V end lost 8 bases, the J end lost 0 bases, and 8 bases lay between the germline ends. Germline CDR1 and CDR2: MDHEN and SYDVKM. The CDR3 is 12 residues long. This chain's CDR3 is CASRGSSYEQYF. The CDR3, as DNA: TGTGCCAGCCGGGGTAGCTCCTACGAGCAGTACTTC.

The chain recombines TRBV6-6 with TRBJ1-5; 8 bases agree with TRBD1. The CDR3 totals 14 residues. From germline, CDR1 is MNHNY and CDR2 SVGAGI (reference sequence). The V segment lost 2 bases and the J segment 8 bases; nucleotides outside the gene matches: 5. The CDR3 bases are TGTGCCAGCAGTTACGGACAGGGCGCTGAGCCCCAGCATTTT. Protein: CASSYGQGAEPQHF.

This clone was picked up one time. The chain recombines TRBV13 with TRBJ1-2; TRBD1 matches at 7 bases. The V gene's germline CDR1 is PRHDT and CDR2 FYEKMQ (reference sequence). V lost 1 base to trimming and J lost 4 bases; unmatched junction nucleotides: 6. CDR3 length: 15 residues. The CDR3 sequence is CASSLVGTAFYGYTF. The CDR3 DNA reads as TGTGCCAGCAGCTTAGTCGGGACAGCCTTCTATGGCTACACCTTC. The variable domain in full, completed from reference TRBV13 and TRBJ1-2, reads AAGVIQSPRHLIKEKRETATLKCYPIPRHDTVYWYQQGPGQDPQFLISFYEKMQSDKGSIPDRFSAQQFSDYHSELNMSSLELGDSALYFCASSLVGTAFYGYTFGSGTRLTVV.

V and J are TRBV6-5 and TRBJ2-2; D uncertain. The CDR3 covers 13 residues. Germline V gene lookup returns CDR1 MNHEY and CDR2 SVGAGI. The V gene lost 2 bases and the J gene lost 7 bases, with 8 bases spanning the gap. For the CDR3, the DNA is TGTGCCAGCAGTTACGAGGAAGGCGGGGAGCTGTTTTTT. This sequence encodes CASSYEEGGELFF.

This chain links TRBV7-8 with TRBJ1-5; no reliable D call. The CDR3 spans 13 residues. Germline assignment: CDR1 SGHVS and CDR2 FQNEAQ. Trimming shortened V by 4 bases and J by 6 bases, and 10 bases separated the two germline ends. The DNA of the CDR3 is TGTGCCAGCAGCTCGAGGGTTGTTCAGCCCCAGCATTTT. Its protein product is CASSSRVVQPQHF.

This sequence joins TRBV5-6 and TRBJ2-3; TRBD1 matches 10 bases. The length of the CDR3 is 16 residues. Losses at the gene ends were 0 bases for V and 1 base for J; bases not matched to a gene: 2. In germline, CDR1 is SGHDT, CDR2 YYEEEE. CDR3: CASSLVGTGGTDTQYF. The CDR3 region has the DNA TGTGCCAGCAGCTTGGTTGGGACAGGGGGCACAGATACGCAGTATTTT.

V usage is TRBV28 and J usage is TRBJ1-2; TRBD1 agrees at 7 bases. Trimming cost V 7 bases and J 7 bases; bases outside gene matches: 15. CDR1 and CDR2 (germline): MDHEN, SYDVKM. CDR3 length: 15 amino acids. The CDR3 region is CASIEYRGRGLGYTF. CDR3 nucleotide sequence: TGTGCCAGCATCGAATACAGGGGACGTGGTCTTGGCTACACCTTC.

CDR3 DNA sequence: TGTGCCAGCAGCTTAGGGGCGATCACTGAAGCTTTCTTT. Residues: CASSLGAITEAFF. The J gene is TRBJ1-1, the V gene TRBV7-9, with D unclear. The CDR3 has 13 residues. The V end lost 1 base, the J end lost 4 bases, and 7 bases lay between the germline ends. The germline gives CDR1 SEHNR, CDR2 FQNEAQ (reference sequence).

This CDR3 is CASSYKSLRDTEAFF. In DNA, the CDR3 is TGTGCCAGCAGTTACAAGAGTCTACGAGATACTGAAGCTTTCTTT. The V call is TRBV6-5, the J call TRBJ1-1; the D is unclear. CDR3 length equals 15 residues. Germline V gene lookup returns CDR1 MNHEY and CDR2 SVGAGI. Trimming shortened V by 2 bases and J by 5 bases, and 15 bases separated the two germline ends.

This sequence joins TRBV13 and TRBJ1-1; no firm D call. V lost 4 bases and J 8 bases, leaving 11 bases between the germline ends. Germline loops: CDR1 PRHDT, CDR2 FYEKMQ (reference sequence). The CDR3 is 12 residues long. CDR3 DNA: TGTGCCAGCAGCTCGGGTACCTGGGAAGCTTTCTTT. It specifies CASSSGTWEAFF. The full variable domain, completed using reference TRBV13 and TRBJ1-1, is AAGVIQSPRHLIKEKRETATLKCYPIPRHDTVYWYQQGPGQDPQFLISFYEKMQSDKGSIPDRFSAQQFSDYHSELNMSSLELGDSALYFCASSSGTWEAFFGQGTRLTVV.

The chain links TRBV7-6 to TRBJ1-5; 10 bases align to TRBD1. Looked up from germline, CDR1 is SGHVS and CDR2 is FNYEAQ. V lost 2 bases to trimming and J lost 0 bases; unmatched junction nucleotides: 10. There are 19 residues in the CDR3. CDR3 sequence reads: CASSLRAGTGVFSNQPQHF. The CDR3 DNA reads TGTGCCAGCAGCTTACGTGCGGGGACAGGGGTGTTTAGCAATCAGCCCCAGCATTTT. Complete variable domain (other parts from reference TRBV7-6 and TRBJ1-5): GAGVSQSPRYKVTKRGQDVALRCDPISGHVSLYWYRQALGQGPEFLTYFNYEAQQDKSGLPNDRFSAERPEGSISTLTIQRTEQRDSAMYRCASSLRAGTGVFSNQPQHFGDGTRLSIL.

The chain links TRBV28 to TRBJ1-2, with unresolved D. V dropped 8 bases and J dropped 4 bases, with 14 bases sitting between them. CDR3 length: 13 amino acids. Germline CDR1 is MDHEN and CDR2 is SYDVKM. The CDR3 DNA reads TGTGCCAGCCTGAGCCTTACCCCCTATGGCTACACCTTC. It yields the protein CASLSLTPYGYTF.

The gene calls are TRBV28 and TRBJ1-1; D possibly corresponds to TRBD1 (6 bases). Germline V CDR1 and CDR2: MDHEN, SYDVKM. The ends were cut back, 2 bases at V and 4 bases at J, with 8 bases in the middle. The CDR3 consists of 13 residues. CDR3 amino acids: CASSLAGVTEAFF. CDR3 in DNA: TGTGCCAGCAGTTTAGCAGGGGTCACTGAAGCTTTCTTT. Full variable domain (missing parts from reference TRBV28 and TRBJ1-1): DVKVTQSSRYLVKRTGEKVFLECVQDMDHENMFWYRQDPGLGLRLIYFSYDVKMKEKGDIPEGYSVSREKKERFSLILESASTNQTSMYLCASSLAGVTEAFFGQGTRLTVV.

V and J are TRBV6-5 and TRBJ2-7; a possible D gene is TRBD1 (5 bases). With 6 bases removed from V and 3 bases from J, the gap between germline ends came to 15 bases. Looked up from germline, CDR1 is MNHEY and CDR2 is SVGAGI. CDR3 size: 14 residues. CDR3 protein: CASSVFDRSYEQYF. CDR3 in DNA: TGTGCCAGCAGCGTTTTCGACAGAAGCTACGAGCAGTACTTC.

The chain joins TRBV29-1 to TRBJ1-4; possible D gene TRBD1, 5 bases. The CDR3 covers 12 residues. V was shortened by 7 bases and J by 4 bases, with 10 bases between the two germline ends. CDR1 is SQVTM, CDR2 ANQGSEA, per germline. The CDR3 sequence: CSAGDSNEKLFF. The CDR3 region has the DNA TGCAGCGCCGGAGACAGTAATGAAAAACTGTTTTTT. Full variable domain (outside the CDR3, taken from reference TRBV29-1 and TRBJ1-4): SAVISQKPSRDICQRGTSLTIQCQVDSQVTMMFWYRQQPGQSLTLIATANQGSEATYESGFVIDKFPISRPNLTFSTLTVSNMSPEDSSIYLCSAGDSNEKLFFGSGTQLSVL.

The chain joins TRBV5-1 to TRBJ2-7; 7 positions match TRBD1. CDR3 length equals 16 residues. The V gene's germline CDR1 is SGHRS and CDR2 YFSETQ. V lost 0 bases, J lost 2 bases, and 8 bases stayed unmatched. The CDR3 loop reads CASSLAFGTETYEQYF. CDR3 coding DNA: TGCGCCAGCAGCTTGGCATTCGGGACAGAGACCTACGAGCAGTACTTC. The complete variable domain, with remaining parts taken from reference TRBV5-1 and TRBJ2-7, reads KAGVTQTPRYLIKTRGQQVTLSCSPISGHRSVSWYQQTPGQGLQFLFEYFSETQRNKGNFPGRFSGRQFSNSRSEMNVSTLELGDSALYLCASSLAFGTETYEQYFGPGTRLTVT.

V gene TRBV11-2 combines with J gene TRBJ2-7; perhaps TRBD2 as D (5 bases). With 1 base removed from V and 7 bases from J, the gap between germline ends came to 5 bases. The CDR3 runs to 11 residues. CDR1 is SGHAT, CDR2 FQNNGV, per germline. DNA of the CDR3: TGTGCCAGCAGCTTAGCGGGGGAGCAGTACTTC. Its protein is CASSLAGEQYF.

The chain carries TRBV7-9 and TRBJ2-3, with D possibly being TRBD2 (5 bases). V was shortened by 5 bases and J by 6 bases, with 9 bases between the two germline ends. The CDR3 covers 12 residues. CDR1 is SEHNR and CDR2 is FQNEAQ in the germline V gene (reference sequence). The CDR3 DNA is TGTGCCAGCAGCCATACTAGGGATACGCAGTATTTT. Residues: CASSHTRDTQYF.

The V call is TRBV9, the J call TRBJ1-2, with 12 positions matching TRBD1. CDR1 and CDR2 (germline): SGDLS, YYNGEE. The V gene end was trimmed by 2 bases and the J gene end by 8 bases; junction bases not matched to a gene: 4. This CDR3 region has 14 residues. This CDR3 is CASSVGQGANGYTF. In DNA form, the CDR3 reads TGTGCCAGCAGCGTGGGACAGGGGGCTAACGGCTACACCTTC.

The chain recombines TRBV10-3 with TRBJ2-7, with 9 bases that match TRBD1. The V segment lost 5 bases and the J segment 2 bases; nucleotides outside the gene matches: 4. The germline CDR1 and CDR2 sequences are ENHRY and SYGVKD. This CDR3 has 14 amino acids. The CDR3 here is CAISSTGGPYEQYF. As DNA, the CDR3 is TGTGCCATCAGTTCGACAGGGGGGCCCTACGAGCAGTACTTC.

This clone was counted once. The chain recombines TRBV5-5 with TRBJ2-3; 8 bases align to TRBD1. Germline V gives CDR1 SGHKS, CDR2 YYEKEE (reference sequence). With 3 bases clipped from V and 10 bases from J, the junction kept 10 bases outside the gene matches. CDR3 size: 14 residues. CDR3 in DNA: TGTGCCAGCAGCTCCACAGGGGGTTATAGAGCGCAGTATTTT. This translates into CASSSTGGYRAQYF.

The chain links TRBV28 to TRBJ2-7; 7 bases map to TRBD1. Losses at the gene ends were 9 bases for V and 4 bases for J; bases not matched to a gene: 6. The CDR3 is 12 amino acids. The germline CDR1 and CDR2 sequences are MDHEN and SYDVKM. The CDR3 nucleotides read TGTGCCAGTATCGACAGGGATTACGAGCAGTACTTC. This encodes CASIDRDYEQYF. Filled out from reference TRBV28 and TRBJ2-7, the complete variable domain reads DVKVTQSSRYLVKRTGEKVFLECVQDMDHENMFWYRQDPGLGLRLIYFSYDVKMKEKGDIPEGYSVSREKKERFSLILESASTNQTSMYLCASIDRDYEQYFGPGTRLTVT.

The chain is built from TRBV29-1 and TRBJ2-3; 9 bases match TRBD2. This CDR3 comprises 14 residues. Germline loops: CDR1 SQVTM, CDR2 ANQGSEA. Trimming at V came to 5 bases and at J to 3 bases, leaving 6 bases not matched to a gene. This chain's CDR3 is CSVFGLAGTDTQYF. CDR3 coding DNA: TGCAGCGTTTTTGGGCTAGCGGGGACAGATACGCAGTATTTT.

This rearrangement joins TRBV15 to TRBJ2-2, with D possibly being TRBD2 (6 bases). This CDR3 is 17 amino acids long. V was trimmed by 2 bases and J by 8 bases, leaving 21 bases between them. Germline assignment: CDR1 LNHNV and CDR2 YYDKDF (reference sequence). CDR3 in DNA: TGTGCCACCAGCAGACCTGGCTCTAGCGTGGGTTCAGGGGAGCTGTTTTTT. It codes for CATSRPGSSVGSGELFF.

The chain recombines TRBV9 with TRBJ2-5; the D gene is possibly TRBD1 (5 bases). CDR1 is SGDLS, CDR2 YYNGEE, per germline. The CDR3 spans 18 residues. Deletions cut 0 bases from V and 2 bases from J, with 20 bases between. CDR3 residues: CASSVGVGQTRAQETQYF. Here the CDR3 DNA reads TGTGCCAGCAGCGTAGGGGTGGGGCAAACCAGGGCTCAAGAGACCCAGTACTTC.

The chain carries TRBV10-3 and TRBJ1-2; 12 bases fit TRBD1. CDR1 is ENHRY, CDR2 SYGVKD, per germline. The CDR3 sequence is 17 residues long. Germline trimming cut 2 bases from V and 7 bases from J; bases unmatched to any gene: 11. Here the CDR3 DNA reads TGTGCCATCAGTGAGGGGACAGGGGGCTCTCTCTTGCGTGGCTACACCTTC. It yields the protein CAISEGTGGSLLRGYTF.

V is TRBV5-1 and J is TRBJ2-7; D may be TRBD1 (6 bases). Germline assignment: CDR1 SGHRS and CDR2 YFSETQ. The CDR3 is 14 residues long. Trimming took 2 bases from V and 6 from J, leaving 15 bases between them. CDR3 in amino acids: CASSLQGSPREQYF. Here the CDR3 DNA reads TGCGCCAGCAGCTTACAGGGTAGTCCCCGCGAGCAGTACTTC.

The chain uses TRBV5-1 and TRBJ2-5, with TRBD1 as a possible D gene (5 bases). V shed 5 bases and J shed 1 base, with 12 bases lying between them. Germline CDR1 reads SGHRS; CDR2 reads YFSETQ. The CDR3 is 14 residues long. The CDR3 region has the DNA TGCGCCAGCAGACGGACACTAACCCAAGAGACCCAGTACTTC. Its translation is CASRRTLTQETQYF.